These 10 T cell receptor beta chains came from one sample sequenced in a study of T cell responses to AZD1222 COVID-19 vaccine. Using immunoSEQ multiplex PCR, the repertoire was profiled, and TCRdb retains in-frame clones only, with some absent. Of tens of thousands of clones in the sample, more than 85% were seen once. This specimen consisted of peripheral blood, obtained 28 days after the second AZD1222 dose. These receptors were collected from an adult who received the AZD1222 COVID-19 vaccine.

The CDR3 spells CASRSTGVPPPYGYTF. Here the CDR3 DNA reads TGTGCCAGCAGGTCAACAGGGGTCCCACCGCCTTATGGCTACACCTTC. This sequence joins TRBV7-3 and TRBJ1-2; 7 bases fit TRBD1. The junction had 15 bases not matched to a gene; V was cut back by 6 bases and J by 5 bases. The CDR3 covers 16 residues. Germline V lookup: CDR1 SGHTA, CDR2 FQGTGA.

The chain carries TRBV25-1 and TRBJ2-7; no firm D call. With 7 bases removed from V and 1 base from J, the gap between germline ends came to 11 bases. Germline V gene data show CDR1 as MGHDK and CDR2 as SYGVNS. The CDR3 totals 13 residues. The CDR3 nucleotides are TGTGCCAGCAACGGCGCGGATTCCTACGAGCAGTACTTC. Amino acids: CASNGADSYEQYF.

This clone has more than one count but fewer than ten. The chain carries TRBV6-6 and TRBJ1-6, with D unresolved. Germline lookup yields CDR1 MNHNY and CDR2 SVGAGI (reference sequence). The CDR3 runs 12 residues. V was cut by 6 bases and J by 10 bases, with 10 bases left in between. The CDR3 DNA reads as TGTGCCAGCAGAAACCTGGGGTCACCCCTCCACTTT. Its translation is CASRNLGSPLHF.

As DNA, the CDR3 is TGTGCCAGCAGCCAAGTTGAGTGGGGGAAGAACACTGAAGCTTTCTTT. This translates into CASSQVEWGKNTEAFF. The chain couples TRBV14 to TRBJ1-1, with a possible D match to TRBD1 (5 bases). The CDR3 is 16 amino acids. V lost 1 base, J lost 1 base, and 13 bases lay in between. CDR1 is SGHDN and CDR2 is FVKESK in the germline V gene. Supplemented by reference TRBV14 and TRBJ1-1, the full variable domain reads EAGVTQFPSHSVIEKGQTVTLRCDPISGHDNLYWYRRVMGKEIKFLLHFVKESKQDESGMPNNRFLAERTGGTYSTLKVQPAELEDSGVYFCASSQVEWGKNTEAFFGQGTRLTVV.

This clone appeared a few times. The chain carries TRBV19 and TRBJ2-3; the D gene is possibly TRBD2 (7 bases). The germline gives CDR1 LNHDA, CDR2 SQIVND (reference sequence). This CDR3 contains 15 residues. Trimming removed 5 bases from V and 6 bases from J, with 18 bases in between. DNA of the CDR3: TGTGCCAGTAGTCCTTCGGGGGGCCCCCGGGATACGCAGTATTTT. Amino acid sequence: CASSPSGGPRDTQYF.

Concerning this clone itself: The junction differs from germline at one of its ends, possibly a read error. The chain joins TRBV11-3 to TRBJ2-7; possibly TRBD1 for D (6 bases). The CDR3 totals 13 residues. The germline V gene has CDR1 SGHNT and CDR2 YENEEA. The CDR3 DNA reads TGTGCCAGCAGTTTAGGACAGAACTACGAGCAGTACTTC. Translation gives CASSLGQNYEQYF.

The V gene is TRBV30, the J gene TRBJ1-5; D unresolved. In germline, CDR1 is GTSNPN, CDR2 SVGIG (reference sequence). V was pared by 6 bases and J by 3 bases, with 12 bases between. The CDR3 totals 13 residues. In DNA form, the CDR3 reads TGTGCCTGTCAAAACGGGGACAATCAGCCCCAGCATTTT. Residues: CACQNGDNQPQHF.

The chain carries TRBV18 and TRBJ2-7; the D call may be TRBD1 or TRBD2 (5 bases each). Looked up from germline, CDR1 is KGHSH and CDR2 is LQKENI. This CDR3 is 12 amino acids long. V was shortened by 10 bases and J by 1 base, with 11 bases between the two germline ends. CDR3 loop: CATGDGSYEQYF. The DNA of the CDR3 is TGTGCCACCGGGGACGGATCCTACGAGCAGTACTTC.

This chain joins TRBV13 and TRBJ2-7; 11 bases map to TRBD2. Germline V gene data show CDR1 as PRHDT and CDR2 as FYEKMQ (reference sequence). The CDR3 has 14 amino acids. V shed 1 base, J shed 6 bases, and the junction held 2 bases outside the gene matches. The CDR3 coding sequence is TGTGCCAGCAGCTTAGTACTAGCGGGAGTCGAGCAGTACTTC. Translated, it gives CASSLVLAGVEQYF.

V gene TRBV30 combines with J gene TRBJ2-3; D remains unclear. The CDR3 is made up of 14 amino acids. Trimming took 4 bases from V and 2 from J, leaving 13 bases between them. The V gene's germline CDR1 is GTSNPN and CDR2 SVGIG (reference sequence). DNA for the CDR3: TGTGCCTGGAATGGGAACAGAGTCACAGATACGCAGTATTTT. This translates into CAWNGNRVTDTQYF.